Following are 15 T cell receptor beta chains from one sample sequenced in a study of monozygotic twins with inflammatory bowel disease. From the 5' RACE reads, TCRdb lists one entry per CDR3 protein and no DNA. The sample totals 350,000 to 500,000 distinct CDR3 sequences. Source material: blood. Every receptor here comes from a human donor with ulcerative colitis or Crohn's disease, or a healthy co-twin of an affected twin (not recorded which).

The CDR3 here is CASPGAGGPFTYEQYF. The rearrangement uses TRBV12-3 or TRBV12-4 and TRBJ2-7; TCRdb indicates TRBD2, and absent DNA this call remains unverified. The CDR3 spans 16 residues.

The chain uses TRBV20-1 and TRBJ2-3; the D gene TCRdb calls, TRBD2, cannot be checked with no DNA. The CDR3 has 14 amino acids. Germline-derived CDR1 and CDR2 are DFQATT and SNEGSKA (reference sequence). The CDR3 is CSASRGGATDTQYF.

The chain couples TRBV27 to TRBJ2-3; TCRdb reports TRBD2, a call that lacks DNA to check it against. CDR3 size: 15 residues. CDR1 is MNHEY, CDR2 SMNVEV, per germline (reference sequence). CDR3 in amino acids: CASSLWGGGTDTQYF.

V is TRBV4-1 and J is TRBJ1-2. CDR3 size: 14 residues. Germline loops: CDR1 MGHRA, CDR2 YSYEKL. CDR3 sequence: CASSQDTENYGYTF.

The rearrangement links TRBV9 to TRBJ2-7; TCRdb names TRBD1, which stays unverified in the absence of DNA. Germline V gene data show CDR1 as SGDLS and CDR2 as YYNGEE. This CDR3 has 14 residues. CDR3 protein: CASSEGGRAYEQYF.

The rearrangement links TRBV7-2 to TRBJ2-2; TCRdb reports TRBD1, a call that lacks DNA to check it against. Germline CDR1 reads SGHTA; CDR2 reads FQGNSA. This CDR3 region has 15 residues. This CDR3 reads CASTLWGGNTGELFF.

The V and J genes are TRBV10-2 and TRBJ2-1; TCRdb's D gene call, TRBD1, goes unchecked for lack of DNA. Germline V gene sequence: CDR1 WSHSY, CDR2 SAAADI. This CDR3 spans 15 amino acids. CDR3 sequence reads: CASSGADTQYNEQFF.

The chain combines TRBV5-1 with TRBJ1-1. Germline V gene data show CDR1 as SGHRS and CDR2 as YFSETQ. This CDR3 region has 11 residues. CDR3 sequence: CASRLSTEAFF.

This chain uses TRBV5-1 with TRBJ2-1; there is no DNA to check the TCRdb D call of TRBD2. The germline CDR1 and CDR2 sequences are SGHRS and YFSETQ. This CDR3 spans 15 amino acids. CDR3 protein: CASSLERQGGNEQFF.

This chain connects TRBV20-1 to TRBJ1-1. CDR1 is DFQATT, CDR2 SNEGSKA, per germline (reference sequence). The CDR3 totals 14 residues. The CDR3 is CSARQDALGAEAFF.

The chain employs TRBV7-8 and TRBJ1-4. Germline V gene lookup returns CDR1 SGHVS and CDR2 FQNEAQ. This CDR3 is 13 amino acids long. This chain's CDR3 is CATGELQNEKLFF.

The V and J genes are TRBV12-3 or TRBV12-4 and TRBJ2-7; the D call of TRBD1 rests on TCRdb alone, since no DNA is present to check it. The CDR3 is made up of 13 amino acids. The CDR3 loop is CASRGTGAGEQYF.

The chain links TRBV20-1 to TRBJ2-1; TCRdb names TRBD2, which stays unverified in the absence of DNA. Germline-derived CDR1 and CDR2 are DFQATT and SNEGSKA (reference sequence). There are 20 residues in the CDR3. CDR3 sequence reads: CSASTASGTSGARSYNEQFF.

The chain couples TRBV20-1 to TRBJ2-2. CDR1 DFQATT and CDR2 SNEGSKA come from the germline V gene (reference sequence). The CDR3 runs 13 residues. CDR3 loop: CSAPASNTGELFF.

The chain carries TRBV25-1 and TRBJ2-5. The CDR3 loop spans 14 amino acids. Germline V gives CDR1 MGHDK, CDR2 SYGVNS. CDR3 loop: CASSEYGHQETQYF.